Below, one T cell receptor beta chain is given with its context. Antigen unknown. The method was immunoSEQ multiplex PCR; TCRdb's version includes in-frame clones alone and lacks a portion of them. The table shows under 400,000 clones, with over 85% occurring only once. The sample originates from a study of brain T cells in children with intractable seizures. Study-level points and caveats: Pre-surgery blood may have been undersampled, hiding some clones.

The time point here: blood from clinic visit 5 months post-surgery; TSC patient then seizure free. Only cases whose brain tissue showed the highest T cell transcript signatures were sequenced. At least one anti-epileptic drug was given before surgery. V trimming: 0 bases; J trimming: 5 bases; junction bases outside the gene matches: 7. CDR1 is SGDLS and CDR2 is YYNGEE in the germline V gene. There are 15 residues in the CDR3. The TCR sequence derives from a boy less than two years old with tuberous sclerosis and intractable seizures. Sequences were derived from peripheral blood, sampled more than 4 months after surgery. The rearrangement joins TRBV9 to TRBJ2-7; the match to TRBD1 covers 8 bases. The CDR3 DNA is TGTGCCAGCAGCGTAGGCGCAGGGGGCTTCGACGAGCAGTACTTC. It specifies CASSVGAGGFDEQYF. The full variable domain, its missing parts supplied by reference TRBV9 and TRBJ2-7, is DSGVTQTPKHLITATGQRVTLRCSPRSGDLSVYWYQQSLDQGLQFLIQYYNGEERAKGNILERFSAQQFPDLHSELNLSSLELGDSALYFCASSVGAGGFDEQYFGPGTRLTVT.